Below, 23 T cell receptor beta chains from the same sample are listed, as sequenced in a study of T cells after posttransplantation cyclophosphamide. Control samples came 1 year after myeloablative marrow transplants with methotrexate plus calcineurin inhibitor. Profiled with immunoSEQ multiplex PCR; TCRdb holds only in-frame clones, not every one. The sample lists 20,000 or so clones; more than 80% were seen once. The sample was PBMCs, taken 350 to 400 days after allogeneic stem cell transplant with calcineurin inhibitor and methotrexate. These receptors all stem from a female patient between 25 and 45 years old who received an allogeneic stem cell transplant from an unrelated donor, was CMV-positive, and had acute and chronic GVHD. Some of the T cells may derive from the graft donor.

The chain couples TRBV29-1 to TRBJ1-1; 9 bases are a match to TRBD1. CDR1 is SQVTM, CDR2 ANQGSEA, per germline. V lost 7 bases to trimming and J lost 3 bases; unmatched junction nucleotides: 9. The CDR3 is made up of 14 amino acids. CDR3 DNA: TGCAGCGGCCAAGGGGACAGGGTATACACTGAAGCTTTCTTT. Translation: CSGQGDRVYTEAFF.

The chain combines TRBV5-4 with TRBJ2-2; TRBD2 matches 7 bases. The CDR3 extends over 14 amino acids. The V gene end was trimmed by 5 bases and the J gene end by 5 bases; junction bases not matched to a gene: 6. Germline V lookup: CDR1 SGHNT, CDR2 YYREEE (reference sequence). CDR3 loop: CASSSAGVTGELFF. CDR3 nucleotides: TGTGCCAGCAGTTCGGCGGGGGTGACCGGGGAGCTGTTTTTT.

The chain uses TRBV4-1 and TRBJ1-5; no clear D. The germline gives CDR1 MGHRA, CDR2 YSYEKL. The CDR3 is 15 residues long. V lost 1 base and J 3 bases, leaving 10 bases between the germline ends. The CDR3 here is CASSQASLANQPQHF. As DNA, the CDR3 is TGCGCCAGCAGCCAAGCGTCTCTGGCCAATCAGCCCCAGCATTTT.

The V gene is TRBV4-1, the J gene TRBJ1-4; D is unresolved. In germline, CDR1 is MGHRA, CDR2 YSYEKL. Trimming cost V 3 bases and J 8 bases, with 7 bases left between them. This CDR3 is 12 amino acids long. In nucleotides, the CDR3 is TGCGCCAGCAGCCACTCAGAAGAAAAACTGTTTTTT. As protein: CASSHSEEKLFF.

V and J are TRBV6-5 and TRBJ2-3, with 7 bases lining up with TRBD2. After removal of 4 bases from V and 1 base from J, the junction contained 5 bases not matched to a gene. Germline V lookup: CDR1 MNHEY, CDR2 SVGAGI. The CDR3 length is 15 residues. The CDR3 DNA reads TGTGCCAGCAGTTCGGGGGGAGCGGGCACAGATACGCAGTATTTT. This encodes CASSSGGAGTDTQYF.

The rearrangement uses TRBV13 and TRBJ2-3; 14 nucleotides agree with TRBD2. The ends lost 5 bases at V and 3 bases at J; junction bases unmatched: 4. Germline V gives CDR1 PRHDT, CDR2 FYEKMQ (reference sequence). This CDR3 has 16 residues. DNA for the CDR3: TGTGCCAGCAGCACCCGGACTAGCGGGGGGACAGATACGCAGTATTTT. It is translated as CASSTRTSGGTDTQYF.

The J gene is TRBJ1-6, the V gene TRBV6-1; TRBD1 matches 9 bases. The CDR3 sequence is 15 residues long. Germline values: CDR1 MNHNS, CDR2 SASEGT. With V trimmed by 5 bases and J by 8 bases, 7 bases remained unmatched. The CDR3 coding sequence is TGTGCCAGCAGTCTACTGGGACAGGGAGATTCACCCCTCCACTTT. It encodes CASSLLGQGDSPLHF.

The genes are TRBV30 and TRBJ2-3; TRBD1 matches 7 bases. Germline V gene data show CDR1 as GTSNPN and CDR2 as SVGIG (reference sequence). This CDR3 contains 15 residues. Losses at the gene ends were 0 bases for V and 2 bases for J; bases not matched to a gene: 5. The CDR3 loop reads CAWSVLGQPTDTQYF. In DNA form, the CDR3 reads TGTGCCTGGAGTGTATTGGGACAGCCCACAGATACGCAGTATTTT.

The chain is built from TRBV18 and TRBJ1-1; D is undetermined. V shed 1 base and J shed 4 bases, with 10 bases lying between them. Per germline, CDR1 KGHSH and CDR2 LQKENI. This CDR3 has 14 residues. The CDR3 DNA follows: TGTGCCAGCTCACCACTTCGGGTGGGCACTGAAGCTTTCTTT. The encoded protein is CASSPLRVGTEAFF.

V is TRBV7-6 and J is TRBJ1-5, with a possible D match to TRBD1 (6 bases). V was clipped by 5 bases and J by 0 bases, with 17 bases between them. The CDR3 consists of 17 residues. The germline V gene encodes CDR1 SGHVS and CDR2 FNYEAQ. DNA for the CDR3: TGTGCCAGCAGCCCCCGCCAGGGGCATTATAGCAATCAGCCCCAGCATTTT. Translation gives CASSPRQGHYSNQPQHF.

J is TRBJ2-4 and V is TRBV9; 8 nucleotides agree with TRBD1. Trimming at V came to 3 bases and at J to 3 bases, leaving 11 bases not matched to a gene. This CDR3 has 17 amino acids. Germline V lookup: CDR1 SGDLS, CDR2 YYNGEE. The CDR3 DNA sequence: TGTGCCAGCAGCGAGGGAACAGGGGGGTTAGGCAAAAACATTCAGTACTTC. This encodes CASSEGTGGLGKNIQYF.

This chain joins TRBV7-2 and TRBJ2-3, with 10 nucleotides matching TRBD1. J gave up 1 base and V 7 bases, and 8 bases lay outside the gene matches. Germline-derived CDR1 and CDR2 are SGHTA and FQGNSA. The CDR3 covers 16 residues. In nucleotides, the CDR3 is TGTGCCAGCAACCCCCGGACAGGGGGAGGCACAGATACGCAGTATTTT. It is translated as CASNPRTGGGTDTQYF.

The J gene is TRBJ2-2, the V gene TRBV4-3, with 9 nucleotides matching TRBD1. V shed 4 bases, J shed 5 bases, and the junction held 11 bases outside the gene matches. CDR1 is LGHNA, CDR2 YSLEER, per germline. CDR3 size: 17 residues. DNA of the CDR3: TGCGCCAGCAGCCGAGAACCCCACAGGGGGCGAACCGGGGAGCTGTTTTTT. Amino acids: CASSREPHRGRTGELFF.

The rearrangement joins TRBV7-9 to TRBJ2-3; TRBD2 might be the D (6 bases). The CDR3 has 14 amino acids. Trimming cost V 5 bases and J 1 base, with 10 bases left between them. Germline V gene lookup returns CDR1 SEHNR and CDR2 FQNEAQ (reference sequence). Written as DNA, the CDR3 is TGTGCCAGCAGCGCAGAGCGGGGCACAGATACGCAGTATTTT. It yields the protein CASSAERGTDTQYF.

The genes are TRBV19 and TRBJ2-5; 14 bases align to TRBD2. The germline gives CDR1 LNHDA, CDR2 SQIVND (reference sequence). This CDR3 region has 15 residues. J was trimmed by 4 bases and V by 7 bases; bases with no gene match: 5. CDR3 in amino acids: CASTRLAGGGETQYF. CDR3 coding DNA: TGTGCCAGTACCCGACTAGCGGGAGGGGGAGAGACCCAGTACTTC.

V is TRBV7-2 and J is TRBJ2-3; 8 positions agree with TRBD2. Germline V lookup: CDR1 SGHTA, CDR2 FQGNSA. The CDR3 length is 16 residues. Trimming removed 2 bases from V and 2 bases from J; junction bases left unmatched: 6. The CDR3 sequence: CASSLTGTRNTDTQYF. CDR3 in DNA: TGTGCCAGCAGCTTAACCGGGACTAGGAACACAGATACGCAGTATTTT.

The V call is TRBV7-9, the J call TRBJ1-2; 11 bases map to TRBD1. CDR3 size: 15 residues. Looked up from germline, CDR1 is SEHNR and CDR2 is FQNEAQ (reference sequence). With V trimmed by 3 bases and J by 7 bases, 7 bases remained unmatched. CDR3 residues: CASSFPGQGAGGYTF. In DNA, the CDR3 is TGTGCCAGCAGCTTCCCAGGACAGGGGGCTGGTGGCTACACCTTC.

The chain uses TRBV29-1 and TRBJ2-2; 10 bases are shared with TRBD1. The V segment lost 4 bases and the J segment 1 base; nucleotides outside the gene matches: 6. CDR3 length equals 16 residues. Germline V gene lookup returns CDR1 SQVTM and CDR2 ANQGSEA. The DNA of the CDR3 is TGCAGCGTTGGAATCAGGACAGGGGGGAACACCGGGGAGCTGTTTTTT. This codes for CSVGIRTGGNTGELFF.

J is TRBJ1-5 and V is TRBV27; 7 bases line up with TRBD1. Germline V gene sequence: CDR1 MNHEY, CDR2 SMNVEV (reference sequence). This CDR3 has 15 amino acids. The J segment lost 3 bases and the V segment lost 4 bases, leaving 6 bases of the junction unmatched. CDR3: CASSSPGQYNQPQHF. The CDR3 DNA follows: TGTGCCAGCAGTTCGCCGGGACAGTACAATCAGCCCCAGCATTTT.

The chain is built from TRBV27 and TRBJ1-5; 7 nucleotides agree with TRBD1. The CDR3 has 14 amino acids. Germline trimming cut 2 bases from V and 3 bases from J; bases unmatched to any gene: 1. Looked up from germline, CDR1 is MNHEY and CDR2 is SMNVEV (reference sequence). CDR3 DNA sequence: TGTGCCAGCAGTTTAGGACAGGACAATCAGCCCCAGCATTTT. It codes for CASSLGQDNQPQHF.

The rearrangement uses TRBV7-2 and TRBJ2-1; 15 bases are a match to TRBD2. CDR3 size: 17 residues. Germline CDR1 SGHTA, CDR2 FQGNSA. The junction had 7 bases not matched to a gene; V was cut back by 5 bases and J by 5 bases. The CDR3 nucleotides are TGTGCCAGCAGCCCAGGGACTAGCGGGAGGTTCAACAATGAGCAGTTCTTC. Translating it yields CASSPGTSGRFNNEQFF.

The chain employs TRBV7-9 and TRBJ1-1, with D unresolved. Looked up from germline, CDR1 is SEHNR and CDR2 is FQNEAQ (reference sequence). The V end lost 3 bases, the J end lost 1 base, and 6 bases lay between the germline ends. This CDR3 has 13 amino acids. DNA of the CDR3: TGTGCCAGCAGCTTCGTACAGAACACTGAAGCTTTCTTT. As protein: CASSFVQNTEAFF. The variable domain in full, with the rest retrieved from reference TRBV7-9 and TRBJ1-1, is DTGVSQNPRHKITKRGQNVTFRCDPISEHNRLYWYRQTLGQGPEFLTYFQNEAQLEKSRLLSDRFSAERPKGSFSTLEIQRTEQGDSAMYLCASSFVQNTEAFFGQGTRLTVV.

The genes are TRBV14 and TRBJ2-2; 10 nucleotides match TRBD2. The CDR3 is 20 amino acids. The V gene end was trimmed by 1 base and the J gene end by 1 base; junction bases not matched to a gene: 12. CDR1 and CDR2 (germline): SGHDN, FVKESK. In nucleotides, the CDR3 is TGTGCCAGCAGCCAAGGTGGGACCGGGACTAGCGTGAAGAACACCGGGGAGCTGTTTTTT. It codes for CASSQGGTGTSVKNTGELFF.